The sequence of this T cell receptor (beta chain) was determined in a study of blood T cell repertoires in COVID-19. Study information: Samples came from the United States, Italy and Spain, spanning acute and convalescent COVID-19. Sources were T cells, B-cell-depleted T cells, or PBMCs; the material itself was cDNA or gDNA.

The Seattle site enrolled patients during active infection and followed them longitudinally. In the original workflow: Estimates of nucleated cell counts were drawn from the amplification of reference gene primers. TCRdb's table, derived via immunoSEQ multiplex PCR, lists solely in-frame clones and lacks some. The DNA gave D and trimming, while V, J and clone size come from that table. The sample contains over 250,000 clones, 88% of which appear only once. The CDR3 runs to 13 residues. Germline trimming cut 6 bases from V and 3 bases from J; bases unmatched to any gene: 3. Germline assignment: CDR1 SNHLY and CDR2 FYNNEI.

The receptor was derived from a woman between 65 and 79 years old with COVID-19, enrolled during active disease. Sequences were obtained from peripheral blood. The genes are TRBV2 and TRBJ2-3; 7 nucleotides match TRBD2. For the CDR3, the DNA is TGTGCCAGCAGGGGAGGGGAGACAGATACGCAGTATTTT. Translation gives CASRGGETDTQYF.